These 31 T cell receptor beta chains came from one sample sequenced in a study of blood T cell repertoires in COVID-19. The table came from immunoSEQ multiplex PCR; TCRdb's copy has only in-frame clones and leaves some out. The sample lists 200,000 to 300,000 clones; around 88% were seen once. Material for sequencing was PBMCs or T cells enriched from blood (not recorded which). Every receptor here comes from a woman between 35 and 50 years old with acute COVID-19.

The chain carries TRBV25-1 and TRBJ2-5, with D tentatively TRBD1 (5 bases). Germline CDR1 MGHDK, CDR2 SYGVNS. The CDR3 spans 17 residues. V lost 8 bases and J 0 bases, leaving 22 bases between the germline ends. Here the CDR3 DNA reads TGTGCCAGCCAACCTCCCTGGGGCAAACCGTACCAAGAGACCCAGTACTTC. Translation: CASQPPWGKPYQETQYF.

On this clone itself: Other DNA sequences in this sample translate to the same CDR3. The chain uses TRBV27 and TRBJ2-1; the match to TRBD2 covers 12 bases. The germline gives CDR1 MNHEY, CDR2 SMNVEV (reference sequence). The CDR3 is made up of 15 amino acids. V shed 5 bases, J shed 5 bases, and the junction held 4 bases outside the gene matches. The CDR3 bases are TGTGCCAGCAGTCCACTAGCGGGGGGTCACAATGAGCAGTTCTTC. This encodes CASSPLAGGHNEQFF.

J is TRBJ2-1 and V is TRBV27, with 9 nucleotides matching TRBD2. After removal of 2 bases from V and 8 bases from J, the junction contained 1 base not matched to a gene. The germline V gene has CDR1 MNHEY and CDR2 SMNVEV (reference sequence). The CDR3 runs to 13 residues. The CDR3 DNA sequence: TGTGCCAGCAGTTTAGCGGGAGGGGATGAGCAGTTCTTC. Translating gives CASSLAGGDEQFF.

The chain links TRBV5-1 to TRBJ1-1, with D possibly matching TRBD1 (6 bases). V was cut by 0 bases and J by 0 bases, with 15 bases left in between. Germline assignment: CDR1 SGHRS and CDR2 YFSETQ. This CDR3 comprises 17 residues. The CDR3 nucleotides are TGCGCCAGCAGCTTGGCGACAGGAGGTTCGCTGAACACTGAAGCTTTCTTT. Protein: CASSLATGGSLNTEAFF.

Comments on this clone: Different DNA sequences within this sample yield the same CDR3. The chain combines TRBV2 with TRBJ2-2; D not certain. The CDR3 has 15 residues. Trimming took off 4 bases at V and 0 bases at J, with 9 bases between the two ends. The germline gives CDR1 SNHLY, CDR2 FYNNEI. This chain's CDR3 is CASSGLATNTGELFF. DNA of the CDR3: TGTGCCAGCAGTGGGTTAGCCACGAACACCGGGGAGCTGTTTTTT.

This clone has only one observation. This sequence joins TRBV19 and TRBJ2-7, with TRBD1 identical over 8 bases. Germline V CDR1 and CDR2: LNHDA, SQIVND (reference sequence). The CDR3 has 15 residues. V lost 3 bases, J lost 6 bases, and 10 bases stayed unmatched. CDR3 DNA: TGTGCCAGTAGTATTGTTACAGGGGGTTGGGGCGAGCAGTACTTC. Its translation is CASSIVTGGWGEQYF.

This rearrangement joins TRBV2 to TRBJ2-2, with D uncertain. The V end lost 6 bases, the J end lost 3 bases, and 14 bases lay between the germline ends. Germline V gene data show CDR1 as SNHLY and CDR2 as FYNNEI. CDR3 length: 15 amino acids. The CDR3 DNA sequence: TGTGCCAGCAGGGAGCAAGGATCGGACACCGGGGAGCTGTTTTTT. This translates into CASREQGSDTGELFF. The variable domain in full, with the rest retrieved from reference TRBV2 and TRBJ2-2, is EPEVTQTPSHQVTQMGQEVILRCVPISNHLYFYWYRQILGQKVEFLVSFYNNEISEKSEIFDDQFSVERPDGSNFTLKIRSTKLEDSAMYFCASREQGSDTGELFFGEGSRLTVL.

The chain joins TRBV5-1 to TRBJ2-1; TRBD2 matches 10 bases. CDR3 length equals 14 residues. CDR1 is SGHRS and CDR2 is YFSETQ in the germline V gene. V lost 6 bases to trimming and J lost 8 bases; unmatched junction nucleotides: 8. The CDR3 nucleotides are TGCGCCAGCACATCGGGACTAGCGAGCCATGAGCAGTTCTTC. Amino acids: CASTSGLASHEQFF.

The chain recombines TRBV14 with TRBJ1-1, with 8 bases aligning to TRBD1. V lost 1 base, J lost 1 base, and 8 bases stayed unmatched. The germline CDR1 and CDR2 sequences are SGHDN and FVKESK. The CDR3 has 17 amino acids. The CDR3 nucleotides are TGTGCCAGCAGCCAAGCGGGAGACAGGGGACGGAACACTGAAGCTTTCTTT. It specifies CASSQAGDRGRNTEAFF. Filled out from reference TRBV14 and TRBJ1-1, the complete variable domain reads EAGVTQFPSHSVIEKGQTVTLRCDPISGHDNLYWYRRVMGKEIKFLLHFVKESKQDESGMPNNRFLAERTGGTYSTLKVQPAELEDSGVYFCASSQAGDRGRNTEAFFGQGTRLTVV.

The genes are TRBV4-1 and TRBJ2-1, with D perhaps matching TRBD2 (6 bases). Germline assignment: CDR1 MGHRA and CDR2 YSYEKL. This CDR3 comprises 15 residues. Between the trimmed V and J ends, which lost 5 bases and 10 bases, there was a span of 21 bases. This CDR3 reads CASSGRDSGVGEQFF. The CDR3 region has the DNA TGCGCCAGCAGCGGCCGGGACTCGGGGGTAGGCGAGCAGTTCTTC.

The chain employs TRBV6-5 and TRBJ1-2; 7 bases line up with TRBD1. V shed 6 bases, J shed 0 bases, and the junction held 7 bases outside the gene matches. There are 15 residues in the CDR3. Germline CDR1 and CDR2: MNHEY and SVGAGI. The CDR3 DNA reads as TGTGCCAGCAGCAAAGGACAGGAACCTAACTATGGCTACACCTTC. It specifies CASSKGQEPNYGYTF.

The V gene is TRBV27, the J gene TRBJ1-1; 10 bases map to TRBD1. V shed 10 bases, J shed 4 bases, and the junction held 6 bases outside the gene matches. CDR1 MNHEY and CDR2 SMNVEV come from the germline V gene (reference sequence). There are 13 residues in the CDR3. The CDR3 DNA is TGTGCCACCGGGCGGACAGGGGGCACTGAAGCTTTCTTT. Its protein product is CATGRTGGTEAFF.

The table lists this clone with a count of one. The chain couples TRBV5-8 to TRBJ1-5, with D perhaps matching TRBD1 (6 bases). Trimming stripped 0 bases from V and 6 bases from J, with 16 bases between. The CDR3 is 16 residues long. Germline CDR1 is SGHTS and CDR2 is YDEGEE. CDR3 bases: TGTGCCAGCAGCTTGGCAGATGGGGGGGCAGTTCAGCCCCAGCATTTT. This codes for CASSLADGGAVQPQHF.

This chain connects TRBV14 to TRBJ1-5; D perhaps matches TRBD1 (5 bases). The CDR3 loop spans 13 amino acids. V was pared by 5 bases and J by 6 bases, with 11 bases between. CDR1 and CDR2 (germline): SGHDN, FVKESK. This CDR3 is CASSSQGGQPQHF. DNA of the CDR3: TGTGCCAGCAGCTCCCAGGGCGGTCAGCCCCAGCATTTT. Filled out from reference TRBV14 and TRBJ1-5, the complete variable domain reads EAGVTQFPSHSVIEKGQTVTLRCDPISGHDNLYWYRRVMGKEIKFLLHFVKESKQDESGMPNNRFLAERTGGTYSTLKVQPAELEDSGVYFCASSSQGGQPQHFGDGTRLSIL.

The chain couples TRBV11-3 to TRBJ1-1; TRBD1 aligns across 8 bases. This CDR3 region has 14 residues. V shed 4 bases, J shed 4 bases, and the junction held 5 bases outside the gene matches. CDR1 is SGHNT and CDR2 is YENEEA in the germline V gene. The CDR3 nucleotides are TGTGCCAGCAGCTCGGGGACAGGTACCACTGAAGCTTTCTTT. Residues: CASSSGTGTTEAFF.

The chain joins TRBV12-3 or TRBV12-4 to TRBJ2-5; D remains unclear. This CDR3 region has 13 residues. Trimming removed 6 bases at V and 5 bases at J, with 13 bases between. The CDR3 DNA reads TGTGCCAGCAGGTCTCGGTTGTGGGAGACCCAGTACTTC. It is translated as CASRSRLWETQYF.

The gene calls are TRBV28 and TRBJ2-7, with 14 bases fitting TRBD2. This CDR3 has 17 residues. From germline, CDR1 is MDHEN and CDR2 SYDVKM. The J segment lost 4 bases and the V segment lost 5 bases, leaving 10 bases of the junction unmatched. The CDR3 DNA reads TGTGCCAGCAGTCCTGGGACTAGCGGGAGAGGGGCTTACGAGCAGTACTTC. It codes for CASSPGTSGRGAYEQYF.

This chain uses TRBV29-1 with TRBJ2-3, with 10 nucleotides matching TRBD1. CDR1 and CDR2 from the germline V gene are SQVTM and ANQGSEA. V lost 6 bases and J lost 5; bases outside the gene matches: 8. This CDR3 has 14 residues. CDR3 amino acids: CSVRWTGGIDTQYF. CDR3 DNA: TGCAGCGTCCGTTGGACAGGGGGGATAGATACGCAGTATTTT.

V and J are TRBV14 and TRBJ1-6, with a tentative D call TRBD1 (5 bases). The germline CDR1 and CDR2 sequences are SGHDN and FVKESK. There are 14 residues in the CDR3. Trimming removed 1 base at V and 6 bases at J, with 7 bases between. This CDR3 reads CASSQGQINSPLHF. The CDR3 nucleotides are TGTGCCAGCAGCCAAGGACAGATTAATTCACCCCTCCACTTT. Filled out from reference TRBV14 and TRBJ1-6, the complete variable domain reads EAGVTQFPSHSVIEKGQTVTLRCDPISGHDNLYWYRRVMGKEIKFLLHFVKESKQDESGMPNNRFLAERTGGTYSTLKVQPAELEDSGVYFCASSQGQINSPLHFGNGTRLTVT.

The V and J genes are TRBV6-5 and TRBJ1-1, with 8 bases fitting TRBD1. CDR1 and CDR2 (germline): MNHEY, SVGAGI. The V segment lost 6 bases and the J segment 3 bases; nucleotides outside the gene matches: 6. This CDR3 region has 14 residues. This CDR3 is CASSRTGRDTEAFF. The CDR3 bases are TGTGCCAGCAGCCGGACAGGGAGGGACACTGAAGCTTTCTTT.

CDR3 sequence (DNA): TGTGCCAGTAGTGAGGGGTCCGGGAGGGGATCACCCCTCCACTTT. As protein: CASSEGSGRGSPLHF. V is TRBV19 and J is TRBJ1-6, with D tentatively TRBD1 (5 bases). The CDR3 runs 15 residues. The V and J ends lost 5 bases and 10 bases respectively, with 18 bases between them. CDR1 and CDR2 from the germline V gene are LNHDA and SQIVND (reference sequence). Full variable domain (outside the CDR3, taken from reference TRBV19 and TRBJ1-6): DGGITQSPKYLFRKEGQNVTLSCEQNLNHDAMYWYRQDPGQGLRLIYYSQIVNDFQKGDIAEGYSVSREKKESFPLTVTSAQKNPTAFYLCASSEGSGRGSPLHFGNGTRLTVT.

There are a few counts of this clone. The gene calls are TRBV7-9 and TRBJ2-1, with TRBD2 matching over 7 bases. The CDR3 is 15 residues long. V lost 3 bases and J lost 1; bases outside the gene matches: 3. CDR1 and CDR2 from the germline V gene are SEHNR and FQNEAQ (reference sequence). CDR3 bases: TGTGCCAGCAGCTTTTCTAGCGGTTCCTACAATGAGCAGTTCTTC. The encoded protein is CASSFSSGSYNEQFF.

This sequence joins TRBV15 and TRBJ1-5; 7 bases line up with TRBD1. The CDR3 length is 14 residues. The J segment lost 4 bases and the V segment lost 8 bases, leaving 8 bases of the junction unmatched. From germline, CDR1 is LNHNV and CDR2 YYDKDF (reference sequence). This CDR3 is CATRRGRGNQPQHF. For the CDR3, the DNA is TGTGCCACCCGGAGGGGGCGCGGGAATCAGCCCCAGCATTTT.

The chain combines TRBV27 with TRBJ1-2; a weak D match, TRBD1 (6 bases). This CDR3 region has 13 residues. V was trimmed by 4 bases and J by 4 bases, leaving 10 bases between them. Per the germline V gene, CDR1 is MNHEY and CDR2 is SMNVEV (reference sequence). DNA for the CDR3: TGTGCCAGCAGTTGGGGGCGAGGCTATGGCTACACCTTC. This encodes CASSWGRGYGYTF.

The chain joins TRBV7-9 to TRBJ2-6, with D hard to call. V dropped 1 base and J dropped 0 bases, with 7 bases sitting between them. Germline-derived CDR1 and CDR2 are SEHNR and FQNEAQ (reference sequence). The CDR3 spans 16 residues. CDR3 sequence (DNA): TGTGCCAGCAGCTTAGACAAACCCTCTGGGGCCAACGTCCTGACTTTC. This gives the protein CASSLDKPSGANVLTF.

This clone has only one observation. The chain recombines TRBV6-6 with TRBJ2-4; tentatively, D is TRBD2 (5 bases). Germline loops: CDR1 MNHNY, CDR2 SVGAGI (reference sequence). The CDR3 spans 12 residues. The ends were cut back, 4 bases at V and 9 bases at J, with 10 bases in the middle. The CDR3 loop reads CASSLEGFIQYF. CDR3 nucleotide sequence: TGTGCCAGCAGTTTAGAGGGTTTCATTCAGTACTTC.

V gene TRBV25-1 combines with J gene TRBJ2-3; 10 bases are a match to TRBD2. This CDR3 has 17 residues. V lost 7 bases to trimming and J lost 1 base; unmatched junction nucleotides: 11. Germline assignment: CDR1 MGHDK and CDR2 SYGVNS. CDR3 sequence reads: CASISGSGTSGTDTQYF. CDR3 coding DNA: TGTGCCAGCATATCGGGATCCGGGACTAGCGGCACAGATACGCAGTATTTT.

This clone showed up just a few times. The CDR3 loop is CASSVGAEPTYEQYF. CDR3 DNA: TGTGCCAGCAGCGTAGGGGCAGAGCCAACCTACGAGCAGTACTTC. The V and J genes are TRBV9 and TRBJ2-7; no reliable D call. The V end was cut by 0 bases, the J end by 2 bases, with 12 bases between. CDR1 is SGDLS and CDR2 is YYNGEE in the germline V gene. This CDR3 is 15 amino acids long. Full variable domain (missing parts from reference TRBV9 and TRBJ2-7): DSGVTQTPKHLITATGQRVTLRCSPRSGDLSVYWYQQSLDQGLQFLIQYYNGEERAKGNILERFSAQQFPDLHSELNLSSLELGDSALYFCASSVGAEPTYEQYFGPGTRLTVT.

The chain carries TRBV15 and TRBJ1-5; tentatively, D is TRBD1 (5 bases). This CDR3 spans 14 amino acids. V shed 5 bases and J shed 4 bases, with 12 bases lying between them. From germline, CDR1 is LNHNV and CDR2 YYDKDF (reference sequence). The DNA for the CDR3 is TGTGCCACCAGCCGGGACGGAGGGAATCAGCCCCAGCATTTT. Translated: CATSRDGGNQPQHF.

This sequence joins TRBV4-1 and TRBJ2-3, with 9 bases lining up with TRBD1. This CDR3 has 17 residues. The junction had 9 bases not matched to a gene; V was cut back by 0 bases and J by 5 bases. The V gene's germline CDR1 is MGHRA and CDR2 YSYEKL. The CDR3 protein is CASSQERQGEFRDTQYF. The CDR3 DNA reads as TGCGCCAGCAGCCAAGAAAGACAGGGGGAGTTCAGAGATACGCAGTATTTT.

This chain connects TRBV6-5 to TRBJ1-3, with TRBD1 matching over 9 bases. Unmatched junction bases numbered 9, after V lost 9 bases and J lost 3 bases. Per the germline V gene, CDR1 is MNHEY and CDR2 is SVGAGI. This CDR3 spans 15 amino acids. The chain's CDR3 is CASTRDRVFGNTIYF. CDR3 DNA: TGTGCCAGTACGCGGGACAGGGTCTTTGGAAACACCATATATTTT.